The source of this TCR beta chain is a study of identifying expanded T cells in peripheral blood. Study-level results: Differentially abundant clones: approximately 1.3 between replicates, 16.4 at roughly 2 weeks, approximately 18 at four. Variance in clone template counts between two-week samples significantly increased with total template count across all healthy donors.

Only in-frame clones appear in the TCRdb table, and some are missing; sequencing was by immunoSEQ multiplex PCR. The sample includes more than 90,000 clones, about 83% of them seen just once. CDR3 length: 15 residues. Germline CDR1 reads LNHDA; CDR2 reads SQIVND (reference sequence). Trimming took off 7 bases at V and 8 bases at J, with 23 bases between the two ends. During the collection period, no donor immune events like infections were recorded. To note about this clone: The antigen remains undetermined.

This TCR came from a person aged 18 to 69 in good health. Material for sequencing was blood. The chain links TRBV19 to TRBJ2-5; D call uncertain. The CDR3 nucleotides are TGTGCCAGTACGCCCGGCAGTAGTTTTCCTTCAACCCAGTACTTC. It specifies CASTPGSSFPSTQYF.